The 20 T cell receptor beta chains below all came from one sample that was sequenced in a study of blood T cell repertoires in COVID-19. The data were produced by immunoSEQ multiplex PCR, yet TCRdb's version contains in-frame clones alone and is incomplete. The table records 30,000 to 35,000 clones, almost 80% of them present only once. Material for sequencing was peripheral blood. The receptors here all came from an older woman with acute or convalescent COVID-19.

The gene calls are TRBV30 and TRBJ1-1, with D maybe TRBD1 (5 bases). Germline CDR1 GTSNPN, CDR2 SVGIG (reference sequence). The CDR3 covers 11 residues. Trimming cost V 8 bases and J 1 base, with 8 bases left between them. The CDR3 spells CAQGWNTEAFF. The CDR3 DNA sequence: TGTGCCCAGGGCTGGAACACTGAAGCTTTCTTT.

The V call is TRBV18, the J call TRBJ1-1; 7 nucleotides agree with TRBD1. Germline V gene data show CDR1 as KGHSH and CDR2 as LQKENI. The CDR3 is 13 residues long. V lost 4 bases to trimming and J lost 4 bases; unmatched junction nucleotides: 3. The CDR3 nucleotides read TGTGCCAGCTCACGCTCAGGGGGCACTGAAGCTTTCTTT. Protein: CASSRSGGTEAFF. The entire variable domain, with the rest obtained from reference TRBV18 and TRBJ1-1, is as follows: NAGVMQNPRHLVRRRGQEARLRCSPMKGHSHVYWYRQLPEEGLKFMVYLQKENIIDESGMPKERFSAEFPKEGPSILRIQQVVRGDSAAYFCASSRSGGTEAFFGQGTRLTVV.

The CDR3, as DNA: TGTGCCAGTAGTAGGGGGACAGTTCAGCCCCAGCATTTT. Amino acids: CASSRGTVQPQHF. This chain uses TRBV19 with TRBJ1-5; 7 bases line up with TRBD1. In germline, CDR1 is LNHDA, CDR2 SQIVND (reference sequence). J gave up 6 bases and V 4 bases, and 3 bases lay outside the gene matches. This CDR3 comprises 13 residues. Looking up the rest from reference TRBV19 and TRBJ1-5 gives the full variable domain: DGGITQSPKYLFRKEGQNVTLSCEQNLNHDAMYWYRQDPGQGLRLIYYSQIVNDFQKGDIAEGYSVSREKKESFPLTVTSAQKNPTAFYLCASSRGTVQPQHFGDGTRLSIL.

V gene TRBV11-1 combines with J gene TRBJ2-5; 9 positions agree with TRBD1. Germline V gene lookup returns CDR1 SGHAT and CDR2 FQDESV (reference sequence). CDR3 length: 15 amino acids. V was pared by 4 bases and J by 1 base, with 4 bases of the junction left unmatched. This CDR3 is CASSSTGQGQETQYF. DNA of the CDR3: TGTGCCAGCAGCTCAACGGGACAGGGCCAAGAGACCCAGTACTTC.

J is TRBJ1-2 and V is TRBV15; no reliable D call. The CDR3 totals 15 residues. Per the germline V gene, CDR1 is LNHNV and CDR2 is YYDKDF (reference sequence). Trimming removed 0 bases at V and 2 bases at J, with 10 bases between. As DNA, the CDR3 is TGTGCCACCAGCAGAGAGCGGGAACCAAACTATGGCTACACCTTC. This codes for CATSREREPNYGYTF.

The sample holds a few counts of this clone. The CDR3 reads CASSQGFEDRGAKPLHF. The CDR3 region has the DNA TGTGCCAGCAGCCAAGGGTTTGAGGACAGGGGAGCTAAACCCCTCCACTTT. The gene calls are TRBV3-1 (or the pseudogene TRBV3-2) and TRBJ1-6; 9 bases are shared with TRBD1. Losses at the gene ends were 1 base for V and 12 bases for J; bases not matched to a gene: 13. In germline, CDR1 is LGHDT, CDR2 YNNKEL (reference sequence). This CDR3 spans 17 amino acids.

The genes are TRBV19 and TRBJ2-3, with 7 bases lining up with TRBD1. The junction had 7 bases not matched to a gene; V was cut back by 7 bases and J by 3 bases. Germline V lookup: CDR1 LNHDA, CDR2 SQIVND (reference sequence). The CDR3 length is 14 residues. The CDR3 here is CASKGQGVTDTQYF. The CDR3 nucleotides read TGTGCCAGTAAGGGGCAGGGGGTAACAGATACGCAGTATTTT.

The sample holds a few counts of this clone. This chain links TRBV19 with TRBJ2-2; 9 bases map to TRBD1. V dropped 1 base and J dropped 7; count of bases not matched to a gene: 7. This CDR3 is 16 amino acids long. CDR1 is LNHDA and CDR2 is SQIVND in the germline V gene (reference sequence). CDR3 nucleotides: TGTGCCAGTAGTATAGTAGGACAGGGGAATGTCGGGGAGCTGTTTTTT. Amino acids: CASSIVGQGNVGELFF.

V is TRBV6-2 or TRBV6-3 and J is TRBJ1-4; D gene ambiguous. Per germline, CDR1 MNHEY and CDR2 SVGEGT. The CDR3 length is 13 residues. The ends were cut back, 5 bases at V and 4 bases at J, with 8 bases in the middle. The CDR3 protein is CASSREHNEKLFF. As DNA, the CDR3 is TGTGCCAGCAGTCGGGAACATAATGAAAAACTGTTTTTT.

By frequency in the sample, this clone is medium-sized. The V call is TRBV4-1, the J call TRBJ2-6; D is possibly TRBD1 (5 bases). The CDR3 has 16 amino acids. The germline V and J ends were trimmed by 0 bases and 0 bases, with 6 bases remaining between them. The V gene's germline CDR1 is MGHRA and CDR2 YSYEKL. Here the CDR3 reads CASSQDQGSGANVLTF. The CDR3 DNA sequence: TGCGCCAGCAGCCAAGACCAGGGCTCTGGGGCCAACGTCCTGACTTTC.

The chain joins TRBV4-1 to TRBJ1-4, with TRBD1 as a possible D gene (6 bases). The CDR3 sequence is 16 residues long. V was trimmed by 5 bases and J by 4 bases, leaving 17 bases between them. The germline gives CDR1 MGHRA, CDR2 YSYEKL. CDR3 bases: TGCGCCAGCAGCGGCCGGGACAATGCTTTTAATGAAAAACTGTTTTTT. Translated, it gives CASSGRDNAFNEKLFF.

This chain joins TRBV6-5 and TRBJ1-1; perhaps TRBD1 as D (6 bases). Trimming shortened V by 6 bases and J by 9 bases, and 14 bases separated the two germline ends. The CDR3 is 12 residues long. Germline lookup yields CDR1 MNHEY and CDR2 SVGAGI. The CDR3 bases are TGTGCCAGCAGGTCAACAGGGTTCCAAGCTTTCTTT. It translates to CASRSTGFQAFF.

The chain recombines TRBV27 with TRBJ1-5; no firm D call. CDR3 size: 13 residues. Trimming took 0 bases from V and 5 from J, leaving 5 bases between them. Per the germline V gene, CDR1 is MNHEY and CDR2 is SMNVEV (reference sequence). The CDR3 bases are TGTGCCAGCAGTTTATCCTCCTATCAGCCCCAGCATTTT. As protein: CASSLSSYQPQHF.

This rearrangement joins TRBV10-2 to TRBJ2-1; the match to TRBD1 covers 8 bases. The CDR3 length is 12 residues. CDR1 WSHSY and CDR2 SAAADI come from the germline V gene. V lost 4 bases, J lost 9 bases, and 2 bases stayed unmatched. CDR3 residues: CASSGQGIEQFF. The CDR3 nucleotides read TGCGCCAGCAGTGGACAGGGGATTGAGCAGTTCTTC.

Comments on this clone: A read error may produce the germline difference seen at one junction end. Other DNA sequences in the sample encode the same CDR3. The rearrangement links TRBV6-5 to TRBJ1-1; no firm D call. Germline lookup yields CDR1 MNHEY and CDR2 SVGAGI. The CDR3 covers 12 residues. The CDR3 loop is CASTFLNTEAFF. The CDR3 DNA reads TGCGCCAGCACATTTTTGAACACTGAAGCTTTCTTT.

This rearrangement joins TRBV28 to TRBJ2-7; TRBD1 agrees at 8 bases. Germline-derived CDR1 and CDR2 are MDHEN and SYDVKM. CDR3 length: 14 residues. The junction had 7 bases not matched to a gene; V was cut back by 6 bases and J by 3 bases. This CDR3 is CASSKGTGVYEQYF. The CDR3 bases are TGTGCCAGCAGCAAGGGGACAGGAGTCTACGAGCAGTACTTC.

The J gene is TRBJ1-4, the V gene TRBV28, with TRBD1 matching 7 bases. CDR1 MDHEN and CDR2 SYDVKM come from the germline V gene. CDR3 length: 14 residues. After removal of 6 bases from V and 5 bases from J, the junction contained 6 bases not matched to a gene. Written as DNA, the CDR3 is TGTGCCAGCAGATCAGGGGGACCAAATGAAAAACTGTTTTTT. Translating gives CASRSGGPNEKLFF.

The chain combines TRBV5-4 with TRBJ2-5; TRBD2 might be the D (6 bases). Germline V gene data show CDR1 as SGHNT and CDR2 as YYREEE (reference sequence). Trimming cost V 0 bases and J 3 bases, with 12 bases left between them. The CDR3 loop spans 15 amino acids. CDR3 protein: CASSLGGASEETQYF. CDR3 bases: TGTGCCAGCAGCTTGGGTGGGGCTAGCGAAGAGACCCAGTACTTC.

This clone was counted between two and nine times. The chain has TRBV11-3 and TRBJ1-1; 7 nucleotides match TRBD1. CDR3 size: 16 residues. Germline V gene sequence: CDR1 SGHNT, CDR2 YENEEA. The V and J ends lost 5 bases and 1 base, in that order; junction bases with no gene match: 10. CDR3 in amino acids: CASSPRAGGSNTEAFF. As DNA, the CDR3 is TGTGCCAGCAGCCCGAGGGCAGGGGGATCGAACACTGAAGCTTTCTTT.

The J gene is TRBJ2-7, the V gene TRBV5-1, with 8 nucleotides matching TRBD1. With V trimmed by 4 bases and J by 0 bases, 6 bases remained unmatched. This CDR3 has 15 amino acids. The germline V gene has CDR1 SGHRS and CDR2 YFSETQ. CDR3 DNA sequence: TGCGCCAGCAGCCTTGGACAGGGAGCCTCCTACGAGCAGTACTTC. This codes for CASSLGQGASYEQYF.